The sequence of this T cell receptor beta chain was determined in a study of blood T cell repertoires in COVID-19. This CDR3 spans 15 amino acids. V gave up 0 bases and J gave up 5 bases, with 14 bases separating them. Germline V gene lookup returns CDR1 MNHNY and CDR2 SVGAGI (reference sequence). The protocol was immunoSEQ multiplex PCR, while the TCRdb copy is restricted to in-frame clones and leaves out a portion. The sample contains under 300,000 clones, more than 65% of which appear only once. The TCR comes from a woman in her thirties or forties who had recovered from COVID-19. The chain is built from TRBV6-6 and TRBJ2-7; D is possibly TRBD2 (6 bases). Source material: peripheral blood. CDR3 coding DNA: TGTGCCAGCAGTTACTCGGGGAGGACGGGCAACGAGCAGTACTTC. Translated, it gives CASSYSGRTGNEQYF.